This entry features one TCR beta chain sequence. Its antigen is unidentified. This sample was taken from a study of vaccination effects on CD4 cells after COVID-19. Only in-frame clones appear in the TCRdb table, and some are missing; sequencing was by immunoSEQ multiplex PCR. The sample lists about 70,000 clones, more than 65% occurring once. Study observations and caveats: Vaccine-induced new clones formed most post-vaccine spike-reactive clones in convalescents. Marked clonal contraction was seen in infection- and vaccine-induced clones late after vaccination.

ViraFEST used viral peptide pools to expand antigen-specific CD4+ T cells before sequencing. When ten to eleven days of culture had elapsed, CD4+ T cells were isolated. Their SARS-CoV-2 infection, verified by PCR, occurred between March and December 2020. In the cultures, half the medium was exchanged for IL-2 medium on days 3 and 7. The sequencing here drew on CD4+ T cells from PBMCs cultured with HIV peptides, taken before COVID-19 vaccination. Subset here: HIV-1 Nef peptide pool negative control/reference culture. This sequence was found in a human donor who had a prior SARS-CoV-2 infection.

CDR3 amino acids: CASSVSGSLNTGELFF. Here the CDR3 DNA reads TGTGCCAGCAGCGTAAGCGGGTCACTGAACACCGGGGAGCTGTTTTTT. V is TRBV9 and J is TRBJ2-2; D is perhaps TRBD2 (6 bases). The germline V gene has CDR1 SGDLS and CDR2 YYNGEE. The length of the CDR3 is 16 residues. Trimming removed 1 base from V and 1 base from J, with 11 bases in between.